These 11 T cell receptor beta chains came from one sample sequenced in a study of cytomegalovirus exposure and HLA in healthy donors. Primers: 60 Vbeta forward and 13 Jbeta reverse. Profiled with immunoSEQ multiplex PCR; TCRdb holds only in-frame clones, not every one. The sample consists of 95,000 to 110,000 clones, around 66% of them appearing once. Sequencing input: PBMCs. These receptors were taken from a woman aged 50 to 60 in good health and CMV-seronegative.

The table lists this clone with a few counts. V gene TRBV6-6 combines with J gene TRBJ1-2, with 8 bases fitting TRBD1. The CDR3 has 15 residues. The germline V gene has CDR1 MNHNY and CDR2 SVGAGI (reference sequence). The junction had 3 bases not matched to a gene; V was cut back by 1 base and J by 2 bases. CDR3 sequence: CASSYFGQGNYGYTF. The CDR3 coding sequence is TGTGCCAGCAGTTACTTCGGACAGGGAAACTATGGCTACACCTTC.

The chain uses TRBV2 and TRBJ1-2; unclear D gene. CDR3 length equals 14 residues. The ends were cut back, 4 bases at V and 4 bases at J, with 13 bases in the middle. Germline V lookup: CDR1 SNHLY, CDR2 FYNNEI. CDR3 nucleotides: TGTGCCAGCAGTGGGGCGGGGAAGAGCTATGGCTACACCTTC. This gives the protein CASSGAGKSYGYTF.

This clone showed up just a few times. This rearrangement joins TRBV4-2 to TRBJ1-4, with 9 nucleotides matching TRBD1. The germline CDR1 and CDR2 sequences are LGHNA and YNFKEQ. The V and J ends lost 0 bases and 4 bases, in that order; junction bases with no gene match: 6. The CDR3 contains 17 residues. The CDR3 sequence: CASSQDGTGTSNEKLFF. The CDR3 DNA is TGTGCCAGCAGCCAAGATGGGACAGGGACAAGTAATGAAAAACTGTTTTTT.

This sequence joins TRBV18 and TRBJ2-5, with D possibly matching TRBD1 (5 bases). There are 14 residues in the CDR3. V was trimmed by 4 bases and J by 1 base, leaving 10 bases between them. Germline CDR1 KGHSH, CDR2 LQKENI. CDR3 nucleotide sequence: TGTGCCAGCTCACTTATGGACACCCAAGAGACCCAGTACTTC. Translation: CASSLMDTQETQYF.

The chain uses TRBV25-1 and TRBJ1-4; D gene unclear. CDR3 size: 16 residues. Germline CDR1 reads MGHDK; CDR2 reads SYGVNS. The V end was cut by 8 bases, the J end by 3 bases, with 19 bases between. CDR3 amino acids: CASGPQRGGPNEKLFF. The CDR3 DNA sequence: TGTGCCAGCGGGCCACAACGGGGAGGGCCTAATGAAAAACTGTTTTTT.

The chain uses TRBV10-3 and TRBJ2-1; D possibly corresponds to TRBD2 (6 bases). Trimming took 0 bases from V and 3 from J, leaving 9 bases between them. This CDR3 contains 15 residues. CDR1 is ENHRY and CDR2 is SYGVKD in the germline V gene. CDR3: CAISESLDYYNEQFF. The CDR3 nucleotides read TGTGCCATCAGTGAGTCCCTGGACTACTACAATGAGCAGTTCTTC.

J is TRBJ2-4 and V is TRBV6-5; TRBD1 aligns across 7 bases. The length of the CDR3 is 15 residues. V was pared by 0 bases and J by 3 bases, with 2 bases of the junction left unmatched. The V gene's germline CDR1 is MNHEY and CDR2 SVGAGI. CDR3 coding DNA: TGTGCCAGCAGTTACTCTGCAGGGGGCAAAAACATTCAGTACTTC. This translates into CASSYSAGGKNIQYF.

This clone was seen only a few times. The rearrangement uses TRBV14 and TRBJ1-1; D remains unclear. From germline, CDR1 is SGHDN and CDR2 FVKESK. V lost 1 base and J 4 bases, leaving 7 bases between the germline ends. The CDR3 contains 13 residues. The CDR3 loop is CASSQGDTTEAFF. In DNA form, the CDR3 reads TGTGCCAGCAGCCAAGGCGACACCACTGAAGCTTTCTTT.

The sample holds a few counts of this clone. The chain recombines TRBV2 with TRBJ2-7, with D possibly TRBD2 on 6 matching bases. The CDR3 length is 13 residues. Trimming shortened V by 4 bases and J by 5 bases, and 12 bases separated the two germline ends. Germline CDR1 is SNHLY and CDR2 is FYNNEI. This CDR3 is CASSGRAGNEQYF. CDR3 nucleotides: TGTGCCAGCAGTGGACGCGCGGGAAACGAGCAGTACTTC. Filled out from reference TRBV2 and TRBJ2-7, the complete variable domain reads EPEVTQTPSHQVTQMGQEVILRCVPISNHLYFYWYRQILGQKVEFLVSFYNNEISEKSEIFDDQFSVERPDGSNFTLKIRSTKLEDSAMYFCASSGRAGNEQYFGPGTRLTVT.

V usage is TRBV19 and J usage is TRBJ1-3; D is undetermined. The CDR3 is 15 amino acids. In germline, CDR1 is LNHDA, CDR2 SQIVND (reference sequence). Trimming left V 5 bases short and J 0 bases short, with 11 bases between. The CDR3 DNA reads as TGTGCCAGTAGTTTTGCAGAAAGCTCTGGAAACACCATATATTTT. Translation: CASSFAESSGNTIYF. Together with reference TRBV19 and TRBJ1-3, the CDR3 gives the full variable domain: DGGITQSPKYLFRKEGQNVTLSCEQNLNHDAMYWYRQDPGQGLRLIYYSQIVNDFQKGDIAEGYSVSREKKESFPLTVTSAQKNPTAFYLCASSFAESSGNTIYFGEGSWLTVV.

The chain links TRBV6-1 to TRBJ1-2, with D hard to call. The CDR3 is made up of 17 amino acids. In germline, CDR1 is MNHNS, CDR2 SASEGT. Trimming cost V 0 bases and J 7 bases, with 21 bases left between them. The CDR3 here is CASSEAGLQATGVGYTF. The CDR3 nucleotides read TGTGCCAGCAGTGAAGCGGGTTTGCAGGCTACCGGGGTTGGCTACACCTTC.